This entry describes one TCR beta chain. TCR beta chains were sequenced at survey level with immunoSEQ. TCRdb keeps only in-frame clones here, not all; method: immunoSEQ multiplex PCR. This sample has around 50,000 clones, with about 92% found just once. J gave up 4 bases and V 0 bases, and 2 bases lay outside the gene matches. CDR1 is SGDLS and CDR2 is YYNGEE in the germline V gene. The CDR3 extends over 15 amino acids. The sequenced sample was PBMCs. This clonotype was sampled from a middle-aged man with rheumatoid arthritis. The chain couples TRBV9 to TRBJ2-2; 8 bases are a match to TRBD2. The CDR3 sequence is CASSVGLAGTGELFF. DNA for the CDR3: TGTGCCAGCAGCGTAGGCCTAGCGGGCACCGGGGAGCTGTTTTTT. Based on the CDR3 plus reference TRBV9 and TRBJ2-2, the full variable domain is DSGVTQTPKHLITATGQRVTLRCSPRSGDLSVYWYQQSLDQGLQFLIQYYNGEERAKGNILERFSAQQFPDLHSELNLSSLELGDSALYFCASSVGLAGTGELFFGEGSRLTVL.